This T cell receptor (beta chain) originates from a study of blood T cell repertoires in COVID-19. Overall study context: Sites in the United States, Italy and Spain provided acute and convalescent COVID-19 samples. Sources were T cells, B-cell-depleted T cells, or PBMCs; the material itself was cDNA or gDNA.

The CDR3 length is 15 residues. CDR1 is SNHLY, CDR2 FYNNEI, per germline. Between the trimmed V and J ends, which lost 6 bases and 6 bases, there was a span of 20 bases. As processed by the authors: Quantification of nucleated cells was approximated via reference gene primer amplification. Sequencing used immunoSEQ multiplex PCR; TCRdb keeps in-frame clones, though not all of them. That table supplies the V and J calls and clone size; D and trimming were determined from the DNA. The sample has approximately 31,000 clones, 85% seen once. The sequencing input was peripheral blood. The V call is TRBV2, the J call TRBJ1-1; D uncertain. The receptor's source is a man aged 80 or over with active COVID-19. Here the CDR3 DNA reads TGTGCCAGCAGGAGGGTCGCCATAGAGACTGCTGAAGCTTTCTTT. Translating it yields CASRRVAIETAEAFF. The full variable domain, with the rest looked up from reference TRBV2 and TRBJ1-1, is EPEVTQTPSHQVTQMGQEVILRCVPISNHLYFYWYRQILGQKVEFLVSFYNNEISEKSEIFDDQFSVERPDGSNFTLKIRSTKLEDSAMYFCASRRVAIETAEAFFGQGTRLTVV.